Listed below are T cell receptor beta chains from one sample, sequenced in a study of T cells in Graves' hyperthyroidism and ophthalmopathy. From the multiplex PCR reads, TCRdb called clonotypes with MiXCR, one entry per CDR3 protein. The sample contains fewer than 600,000 distinct CDR3 sequences, around 15% of which appear only once. Sequencing input: blood. Receptor source: a woman aged 18-30 years with Graves' hyperthyroidism. Both conserved end residues are trimmed from each CDR3. The order of the fields is V gene, CDR3 protein.

V: TRBV16; CDR3: ASSQPDRGGGWSPLH
V: TRBV3-1; CDR3: ASSQGSGSNTGELF
V: TRBV12-3/TRBV12-4; CDR3: ASSRDGEAQPQH
V: TRBV7-2; CDR3: ASSPEGQGAFGETQY
V: TRBV29-1; CDR3: SAAGRARNEQF
V: TRBV19; CDR3: ASSSSGTGADYGYT
V: TRBV7-8; CDR3: ASSLGAQGGNTIY
V: TRBV2; CDR3: ASSEGGGINYEQY
V: TRBV20-1; CDR3: SARDHRSPNGERF
V: TRBV18; CDR3: ASSPTQGQGRNTEAF
V: TRBV24-1; CDR3: ATSDRWTSGRTGELF
V: TRBV2; CDR3: ASTMRTSGNKAYNEQF
V: TRBV2; CDR3: ASSGGRSTDTQY
V: TRBV2; CDR3: ASRAFGTEAF
V: TRBV29-1; CDR3: SALRAGGLAKNIQY
V: TRBV13; CDR3: ASSLGDGPGSKNIQY
V: TRBV3-1; CDR3: ASSQGLQIGETQY
V: TRBV30; CDR3: ASPPPVGYGYA
V: TRBV29-1; CDR3: SVRQGDYGYT
V: TRBV7-2; CDR3: ASSPTSGSLETQY
V: TRBV11-3; CDR3: ASSLAQGSAQY
V: TRBV7-3; CDR3: ATSQNTLNEQF
V: TRBV20-1; CDR3: SASSPLGAGENYGYT
V: TRBV25-1; CDR3: ASSETGLTEAF
V: TRBV6-2/TRBV6-3; CDR3: ASTSGRAETDTQY
V: TRBV7-2; CDR3: ASSLRTITSSYNEQF
V: TRBV3-1; CDR3: ASSWDGSNTEAF
V: TRBV29-1; CDR3: SVRQGAVSGANVLT
V: TRBV24-1; CDR3: ATSASDYNEQF
V: TRBV15; CDR3: ATSRDGLSINYGYT
V: TRBV14; CDR3: ASSQTHGRQETQY
V: TRBV30; CDR3: ASSISSNEQF
V: TRBV2; CDR3: ASRLQGAGEKLF
V: TRBV25-1; CDR3: ASSRGDSSNQPQH
V: TRBV11-2; CDR3: ASSLDSVWGARNYGYT
V: TRBV28; CDR3: ASRLRAPRAFTYNEQF
V: TRBV7-9; CDR3: ASSFSLDGYT
V: TRBV13; CDR3: ASSTRGNEQF
V: TRBV19; CDR3: ASSKGPMLEQY
V: TRBV10-3; CDR3: AISGTSASYEQY